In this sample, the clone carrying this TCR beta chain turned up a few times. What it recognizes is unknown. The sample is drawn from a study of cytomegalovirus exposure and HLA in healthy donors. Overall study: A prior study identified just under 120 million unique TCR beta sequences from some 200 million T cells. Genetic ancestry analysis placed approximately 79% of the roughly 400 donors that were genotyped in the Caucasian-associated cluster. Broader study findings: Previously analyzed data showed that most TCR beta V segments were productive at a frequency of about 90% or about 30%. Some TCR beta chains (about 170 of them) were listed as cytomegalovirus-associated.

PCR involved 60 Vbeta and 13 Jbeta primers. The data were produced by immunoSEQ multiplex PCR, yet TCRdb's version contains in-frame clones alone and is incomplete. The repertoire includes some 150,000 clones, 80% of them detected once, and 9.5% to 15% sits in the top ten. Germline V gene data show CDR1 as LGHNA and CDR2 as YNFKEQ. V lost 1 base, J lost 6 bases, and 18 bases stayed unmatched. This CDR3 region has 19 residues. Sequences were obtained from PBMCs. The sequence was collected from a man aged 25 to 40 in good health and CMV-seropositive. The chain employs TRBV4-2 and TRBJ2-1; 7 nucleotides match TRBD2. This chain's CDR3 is CASSQGGSLGLGGSNEQFF. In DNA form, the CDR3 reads TGTGCCAGCAGCCAAGGGGGGTCTTTGGGACTCGGGGGGAGCAATGAGCAGTTCTTC.